One and the same sample provided the 7 T cell receptor beta chains below, sequenced in a study of blood T cell repertoires in COVID-19. Here immunoSEQ multiplex PCR was the method, and the copy in TCRdb shows in-frame clones only, minus some. Of fewer than 350,000 clones listed, around four fifths are singletons. Input material: peripheral blood. Receptor source: a woman aged 45-59 years with active or convalescent COVID-19.

V is TRBV28 and J is TRBJ2-7; 8 bases map to TRBD2. The CDR3 covers 16 residues. In germline, CDR1 is MDHEN, CDR2 SYDVKM. J lost 7 bases, V lost 7 bases, and 18 bases had no gene match. CDR3 sequence (DNA): TGTGCCAGCACCTCCTCCCCCGGGACTAGGCCCTTTGAGCAGTACTTC. Translated, it gives CASTSSPGTRPFEQYF.

The chain has TRBV30 and TRBJ2-7; 11 bases line up with TRBD2. CDR3 length: 15 amino acids. The germline V gene encodes CDR1 GTSNPN and CDR2 SVGIG (reference sequence). J lost 5 bases, V lost 2 bases, and 8 bases had no gene match. CDR3 bases: TGTGCCTGGAGTAGACTAGCGGGGTGGGACGACGAGCAGTACTTC. Translated: CAWSRLAGWDDEQYF.

The chain employs TRBV11-2 and TRBJ2-3, with 7 bases that match TRBD2. Looked up from germline, CDR1 is SGHAT and CDR2 is FQNNGV. V was pared by 2 bases and J by 14 bases, with 13 bases of the junction left unmatched. The CDR3 runs 14 residues. CDR3 in amino acids: CASSLSEGGDYRYF. CDR3 bases: TGTGCCAGCAGCTTATCGGAGGGAGGGGACTACCGGTATTTT.

This clone was found a few times. V and J are TRBV5-5 and TRBJ2-5; D gene unclear. The CDR3 is made up of 14 amino acids. V lost 0 bases and J 2 bases, leaving 8 bases between the germline ends. CDR1 is SGHKS, CDR2 YYEKEE, per germline (reference sequence). CDR3 sequence reads: CASSLVEIQETQYF. Written as DNA, the CDR3 is TGTGCCAGCAGCTTGGTAGAGATACAAGAGACCCAGTACTTC.

The chain joins TRBV6-5 to TRBJ1-1; 8 bases align to TRBD1. The V gene's germline CDR1 is MNHEY and CDR2 SVGAGI. The CDR3 has 12 amino acids. J lost 6 bases, V lost 6 bases, and 3 bases had no gene match. The DNA for the CDR3 is TGTGCCAGCAGCCAGGGGGCCGCTGAAGCTTTCTTT. Translation: CASSQGAAEAFF.

The count of this clone is one. This chain joins TRBV10-2 and TRBJ2-2; 7 positions agree with TRBD1. With 6 bases clipped from V and 5 bases from J, the junction kept 3 bases outside the gene matches. This CDR3 spans 13 amino acids. Germline V lookup: CDR1 WSHSY, CDR2 SAAADI. The CDR3 nucleotides read TGCGCCAGCAGCCAGACAGGGACCGGGGAGCTGTTTTTT. Amino acids: CASSQTGTGELFF.

This clone occurred a few times. The CDR3 DNA is TGTGCCAGCAGCGGGGGGCCAGAGGGTTCCTACGAGCAGTACTTC. It encodes CASSGGPEGSYEQYF. The chain carries TRBV28 and TRBJ2-7; D is possibly TRBD2 (7 bases). The CDR3 sequence is 15 residues long. Trimming shortened V by 6 bases and J by 1 base, and 16 bases separated the two germline ends. Germline CDR1 MDHEN, CDR2 SYDVKM.